The 18 T cell receptor beta chains presented below share a single source sample, sequenced in a study of PD-L1 blockade in urothelial cancer. The sample's time point: peripheral blood 6 weeks after treatment start. Generated by immunoSEQ multiplex PCR, the TCRdb table keeps only in-frame clones and is missing some. This sample carries approximately 79,000 clones, more than 85% of them seen once, and the ten largest clones take 0.87%. The specimen was PBMCs, collected around atezolizumab (anti-PD-L1) treatment. These receptors all stem from a woman of 80 years or more with urothelial cancer.

This chain uses TRBV27 with TRBJ2-2, with TRBD1 matching 7 bases. Germline assignment: CDR1 MNHEY and CDR2 SMNVEV (reference sequence). CDR3 length: 14 residues. J lost 6 bases, V lost 5 bases, and 6 bases had no gene match. The CDR3 loop is CASSEGARPGELFF. The CDR3, as DNA: TGTGCCAGCAGTGAGGGGGCTCGTCCCGGGGAGCTGTTTTTT.

This clone was seen just once. This chain links TRBV6-1 with TRBJ2-7; D possibly corresponds to TRBD2 (6 bases). Trimming left V 5 bases short and J 4 bases short, with 15 bases between. Germline values: CDR1 MNHNS, CDR2 SASEGT. This CDR3 is 14 amino acids long. CDR3 sequence: CASSIGAGGYEQYF. CDR3 DNA: TGTGCCAGCAGTATAGGAGCAGGAGGGTACGAGCAGTACTTC.

V is TRBV18 and J is TRBJ1-2, with 10 bases aligning to TRBD1. Trimming cost V 6 bases and J 3 bases; bases outside gene matches: 1. The germline CDR1 and CDR2 sequences are KGHSH and LQKENI. The CDR3 runs to 13 residues. The CDR3 region has the DNA TGTGCCAGCTCGGACAGGGGGGACTATGGCTACACCTTC. Its protein is CASSDRGDYGYTF.

The chain carries TRBV6-6 and TRBJ1-1; unclear D gene. CDR3 length: 13 residues. V dropped 2 bases and J dropped 6 bases, with 10 bases sitting between them. Germline V gives CDR1 MNHNY, CDR2 SVGAGI (reference sequence). The CDR3 protein is CASSYLIRAEAFF. For the CDR3, the DNA is TGTGCCAGCAGTTACCTAATACGGGCTGAAGCTTTCTTT.

The CDR3 DNA follows: TGTGCCAGCAGACTTGACAGGGAATTTGGCGAGCAGTACTTC. Its protein is CASRLDREFGEQYF. The V call is TRBV2, the J call TRBJ2-7; 7 nucleotides agree with TRBD1. CDR1 is SNHLY, CDR2 FYNNEI, per germline. This CDR3 has 14 amino acids. With V trimmed by 6 bases and J by 6 bases, 11 bases remained unmatched.

DNA for the CDR3: TGTGCCAGCAGTTACGACTGGGGCACCGGAGATACGCAGTATTTT. Translation: CASSYDWGTGDTQYF. The rearrangement links TRBV6-5 to TRBJ2-3; possible D gene TRBD1, 5 bases. This CDR3 contains 15 residues. V lost 2 bases and J 5 bases, leaving 14 bases between the germline ends. The germline gives CDR1 MNHEY, CDR2 SVGAGI.

The chain couples TRBV9 to TRBJ2-2; D gene ambiguous. The germline V and J ends were trimmed by 1 base and 1 base, with 8 bases remaining between them. The CDR3 is 15 residues long. Germline loops: CDR1 SGDLS, CDR2 YYNGEE. The CDR3: CASSVTVLNTGELFF. The DNA of the CDR3 is TGTGCCAGCAGCGTAACAGTCTTGAACACCGGGGAGCTGTTTTTT.

The chain has TRBV28 and TRBJ2-6; tentative D call: TRBD1 (6 bases). V was cut by 6 bases and J by 2 bases, with 11 bases left in between. Germline V gene sequence: CDR1 MDHEN, CDR2 SYDVKM. This CDR3 has 15 residues. The CDR3 loop is CASSQGGTGANVLTF. The CDR3 DNA reads as TGTGCCAGCAGCCAAGGGGGAACTGGGGCCAACGTCCTGACTTTC.

The chain combines TRBV5-8 with TRBJ2-5, with TRBD2 matching over 7 bases. There are 13 residues in the CDR3. Germline V gene sequence: CDR1 SGHTS, CDR2 YDEGEE. J lost 5 bases, V lost 3 bases, and 4 bases had no gene match. The CDR3 DNA is TGTGCCAGCAGCTATGAGGGAGGGGAGACCCAGTACTTC. Translation gives CASSYEGGETQYF.

This clone was seen once. This sequence joins TRBV9 and TRBJ2-1; TRBD2 is a possible D gene (5 bases). In germline, CDR1 is SGDLS, CDR2 YYNGEE. This CDR3 spans 12 amino acids. Trimming took off 2 bases at V and 8 bases at J, with 8 bases between the two ends. CDR3 residues: CASSVLADEQFF. CDR3 in DNA: TGTGCCAGCAGCGTCCTAGCCGATGAGCAGTTCTTC.

The chain employs TRBV5-5 and TRBJ1-2; 7 bases match TRBD1. The germline CDR1 and CDR2 sequences are SGHKS and YYEKEE (reference sequence). This CDR3 has 16 residues. J lost 5 bases, V lost 4 bases, and 14 bases had no gene match. The CDR3 loop is CASSPPNGQAFYGYTF. CDR3 nucleotide sequence: TGTGCCAGCAGCCCCCCGAATGGACAGGCCTTTTATGGCTACACCTTC.

The chain couples TRBV30 to TRBJ2-7; tentatively, D is TRBD1 (5 bases). Per germline, CDR1 GTSNPN and CDR2 SVGIG (reference sequence). V gave up 5 bases and J gave up 9 bases, with 11 bases separating them. This CDR3 contains 10 residues. CDR3 sequence reads: CAWGALGQYF. DNA for the CDR3: TGTGCCTGGGGGGCGCTAGGGCAGTACTTC.

This sequence joins TRBV30 and TRBJ1-5, with 7 bases matching TRBD1. The V and J ends lost 2 bases and 6 bases, in that order; junction bases with no gene match: 10. CDR1 is GTSNPN and CDR2 is SVGIG in the germline V gene (reference sequence). The length of the CDR3 is 15 residues. Here the CDR3 reads CAWSSHGTASQPQHF. CDR3 sequence (DNA): TGTGCCTGGAGTTCGCACGGGACAGCCTCTCAGCCCCAGCATTTT.

The chain has TRBV10-3 and TRBJ2-3, with D tentatively TRBD1 (6 bases). This CDR3 comprises 17 residues. Germline V gives CDR1 ENHRY, CDR2 SYGVKD. Deletions cut 2 bases from V and 0 bases from J, with 15 bases between. DNA for the CDR3: TGTGCCATCAGTGAGGGTGGGGACATCATAAGCACAGATACGCAGTATTTT. Translation: CAISEGGDIISTDTQYF.

The chain carries TRBV25-1 and TRBJ1-2; D not certain. The length of the CDR3 is 14 residues. Germline CDR1 reads MGHDK; CDR2 reads SYGVNS. Deletions cut 7 bases from V and 1 base from J, with 13 bases between. Written as DNA, the CDR3 is TGTGCCAGCACGGAAGCAGGCAGTAACTATGGCTACACCTTC. Amino acid sequence: CASTEAGSNYGYTF.

The chain couples TRBV6-6 to TRBJ2-5; D might be TRBD2 (5 bases). The CDR3 runs to 15 residues. Trimming shortened V by 0 bases and J by 6 bases, and 14 bases separated the two germline ends. CDR1 and CDR2 (germline): MNHNY, SVGAGI (reference sequence). In nucleotides, the CDR3 is TGTGCCAGCAGTTACTCGAAGTCTAGCAGGCAGACCCAGTACTTC. It is translated as CASSYSKSSRQTQYF.

The CDR3 here is CASSLSGGSGYNEQFF. DNA of the CDR3: TGCGCCAGCAGCTTGAGTGGGGGGAGCGGCTACAATGAGCAGTTCTTC. V usage is TRBV5-1 and J usage is TRBJ2-1; the D gene is possibly TRBD2 (6 bases). The CDR3 covers 16 residues. Germline loops: CDR1 SGHRS, CDR2 YFSETQ. The V end was cut by 1 base, the J end by 3 bases, with 14 bases between.

This chain uses TRBV1 with TRBJ2-1; the table assigns TRBD2, which was not confirmed against the DNA. TRBV1 is given as a pseudogene. The CDR3 runs to 17 residues. The CDR3 here is CTSSQDIILAGNNEQFF. Here the CDR3 DNA reads TGCACCAGCAGCCAAGATATAATACTAGCGGGAAACAATGAGCAGTTCTTC.